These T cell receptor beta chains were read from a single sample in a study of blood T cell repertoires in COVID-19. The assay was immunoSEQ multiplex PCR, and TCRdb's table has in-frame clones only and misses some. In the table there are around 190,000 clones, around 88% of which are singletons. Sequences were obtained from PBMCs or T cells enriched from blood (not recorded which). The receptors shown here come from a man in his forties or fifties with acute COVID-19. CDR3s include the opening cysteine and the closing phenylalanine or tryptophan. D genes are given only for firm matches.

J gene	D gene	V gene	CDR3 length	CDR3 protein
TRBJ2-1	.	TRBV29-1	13	CSVGGQGPWEQFF
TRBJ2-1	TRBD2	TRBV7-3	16	CASSLNPSGRVNEQFF
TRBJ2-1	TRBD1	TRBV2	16	CASSSRQGSSYNEQFF
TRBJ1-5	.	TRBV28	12	CASTSSGQPQHF
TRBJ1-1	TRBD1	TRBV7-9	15	CASSPKGAGSTEAFF
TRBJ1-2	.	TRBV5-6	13	CASSFGSIYGYTF
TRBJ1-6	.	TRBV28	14	CASRPGGQNSPLHF
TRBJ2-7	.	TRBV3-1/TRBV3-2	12	CASSQSYAEQYF
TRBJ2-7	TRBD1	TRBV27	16	CASSFHSGTGTDEQYF
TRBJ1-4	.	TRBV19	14	CASSPRGGYEKLFF
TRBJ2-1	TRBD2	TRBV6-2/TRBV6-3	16	CASSPLTSGRYNEQFF
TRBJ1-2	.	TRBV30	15	CASPTRGGINYGYTF
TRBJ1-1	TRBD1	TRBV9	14	CASSETPDRAKAFF
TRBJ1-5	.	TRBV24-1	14	CATSVGAGYQPQHF
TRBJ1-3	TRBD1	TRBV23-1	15	CASSLNWGQGNTIYF
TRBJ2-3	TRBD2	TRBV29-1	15	CSADLRLARTDTQYF
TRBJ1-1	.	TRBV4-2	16	CASSQEEGGLNTEAFF
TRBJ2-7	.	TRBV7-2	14	CASSSTGLAYEQYF
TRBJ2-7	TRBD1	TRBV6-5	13	CASSPGQIYEQYF
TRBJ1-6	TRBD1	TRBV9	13	CASSPQDRGPLHF
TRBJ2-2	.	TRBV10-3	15	CAISESRALTGELFF
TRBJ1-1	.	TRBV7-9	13	CASSPRPNTEAFF
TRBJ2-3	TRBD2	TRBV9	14	CASSAASGRDTQYF
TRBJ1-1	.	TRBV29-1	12	CSAGPGGSEAFF
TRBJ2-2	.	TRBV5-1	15	CASSYGLTSPGELFF
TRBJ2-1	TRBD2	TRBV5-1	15	CASTLTSGRAGEQFF
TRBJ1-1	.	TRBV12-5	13	CASGFAVNTEAFF
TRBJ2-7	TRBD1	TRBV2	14	CASSKNQGAYEQYF
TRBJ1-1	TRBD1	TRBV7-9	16	CASSYVGTGGMAEAFF